These T cell receptor beta chains were read from a single sample in a study of neurological immune-mediated disorders. Using its own MiXCR run on the 5' RACE reads, TCRdb lists one record per CDR3 protein. The table includes tens of thousands of distinct CDR3 sequences, roughly 10% detected once. The specimen was PBMCs. The source is a woman between 40 and 50 years old in good health. The CDR3 runs from the conserved cysteine through the conserved F or W. The order of the fields is V gene, D gene, J gene, CDR3 protein. A D gene is named only where the DNA matches it firmly.

v_gene: TRBV4-3
d_gene: TRBD2
j_gene: TRBJ2-1
CDR3aa: CASSQSPSGTYNEQFF

v_gene: TRBV20-1
d_gene: .
j_gene: TRBJ2-4
CDR3aa: CSARGVGDSLKNIQYF

v_gene: TRBV18
d_gene: TRBD2
j_gene: TRBJ2-5
CDR3aa: CASSPRAGGQETQYF

v_gene: TRBV7-2
d_gene: TRBD1
j_gene: TRBJ1-4
CDR3aa: CASSSGTEREKLFF

v_gene: TRBV20-1
d_gene: TRBD2
j_gene: TRBJ2-1
CDR3aa: CSARDSGEGLFF

v_gene: TRBV21-1
d_gene: .
j_gene: TRBJ2-7
CDR3aa: CASTRSTRSYEQYF

v_gene: TRBV15
d_gene: TRBD1
j_gene: TRBJ2-7
CDR3aa: CATSIGGLINEQYF

v_gene: TRBV3-1
d_gene: .
j_gene: TRBJ1-2
CDR3aa: CASSPGGMAGYTF

v_gene: TRBV12-3/TRBV12-4
d_gene: TRBD1
j_gene: TRBJ1-1
CDR3aa: CASSFLPRQGPTEAFF

v_gene: TRBV9
d_gene: TRBD1
j_gene: TRBJ1-2
CDR3aa: CASSVGTGIGYGYTF

v_gene: TRBV20-1
d_gene: .
j_gene: TRBJ2-7
CDR3aa: CSATQPGTGRSEQYF

v_gene: TRBV4-2
d_gene: .
j_gene: TRBJ1-6
CDR3aa: CASSQEGQANSPLHF

v_gene: TRBV3-1
d_gene: .
j_gene: TRBJ2-3
CDR3aa: CASSQAGESADTQYF

v_gene: TRBV6-2/TRBV6-3
d_gene: TRBD2
j_gene: TRBJ2-3
CDR3aa: CASKGLAADTQYF

v_gene: TRBV9
d_gene: .
j_gene: TRBJ2-2
CDR3aa: CASSASHGGNTGELFF

v_gene: TRBV20-1
d_gene: .
j_gene: TRBJ2-7
CDR3aa: CSARVELGRTYEQYF

v_gene: TRBV7-2
d_gene: .
j_gene: TRBJ2-6
CDR3aa: CATTIFNSGANVLTF

v_gene: TRBV7-2
d_gene: .
j_gene: TRBJ1-5
CDR3aa: CASSSIEYQPQHF

v_gene: TRBV29-1
d_gene: .
j_gene: TRBJ2-2
CDR3aa: CSGYQGTSNTGELFF

v_gene: TRBV12-3/TRBV12-4
d_gene: TRBD2
j_gene: TRBJ2-1
CDR3aa: CASSFVASGSPLANEQFF

v_gene: TRBV15
d_gene: .
j_gene: TRBJ2-3
CDR3aa: CATSREAGEIDTQYF

v_gene: TRBV30
d_gene: .
j_gene: TRBJ2-7
CDR3aa: CAWDYGDEQYF

v_gene: TRBV5-1
d_gene: TRBD2
j_gene: TRBJ2-1
CDR3aa: CASSWTRKGNEQFF

v_gene: TRBV9
d_gene: .
j_gene: TRBJ2-1
CDR3aa: CASSVGRFNEQFF

v_gene: TRBV20-1
d_gene: .
j_gene: TRBJ1-2
CDR3aa: CSAGVPGQPNYGYTF

v_gene: TRBV18
d_gene: TRBD1
j_gene: TRBJ2-7
CDR3aa: CASSPLGDRGSYEQYF

v_gene: TRBV12-3/TRBV12-4
d_gene: .
j_gene: TRBJ1-1
CDR3aa: CASSFGNRVNTEAFF

v_gene: TRBV20-1
d_gene: TRBD2
j_gene: TRBJ2-7
CDR3aa: CSARGVAGRREQYF

v_gene: TRBV6-5
d_gene: TRBD2
j_gene: TRBJ2-5
CDR3aa: CASSYPGGGETQYF

v_gene: TRBV20-1
d_gene: TRBD2
j_gene: TRBJ2-3
CDR3aa: CSATPLGDSGRYTDTQYF

v_gene: TRBV20-1
d_gene: .
j_gene: TRBJ2-1
CDR3aa: CSARDSGPAGNEQFF

v_gene: TRBV29-1
d_gene: TRBD2
j_gene: TRBJ2-7
CDR3aa: CSVKGAGGPGEQYF

v_gene: TRBV9
d_gene: .
j_gene: TRBJ1-4
CDR3aa: CASSATTGRLNEKLFF

v_gene: TRBV24-1
d_gene: .
j_gene: TRBJ2-1
CDR3aa: CATSDPPFSTNNEQFF

v_gene: TRBV7-2
d_gene: TRBD2
j_gene: TRBJ2-3
CDR3aa: CASSSGLATDTQYF

v_gene: TRBV12-3/TRBV12-4
d_gene: TRBD1
j_gene: TRBJ1-2
CDR3aa: CASSLGSGTGAYGYTF

v_gene: TRBV9
d_gene: .
j_gene: TRBJ2-3
CDR3aa: CASSPTSGGLADTQYF

v_gene: TRBV12-3/TRBV12-4
d_gene: .
j_gene: TRBJ1-5
CDR3aa: CASSLGGRRNQPQHF

v_gene: TRBV21-1
d_gene: .
j_gene: TRBJ2-7
CDR3aa: CASSKTPGVRGLSLSEQYF

v_gene: TRBV10-3
d_gene: .
j_gene: TRBJ1-1
CDR3aa: CAISVDSLNTEAFF